The TCR beta chain under discussion was sequenced for a study of T cells in Graves' hyperthyroidism and ophthalmopathy. V gave up 0 bases and J gave up 0 bases, with 7 bases separating them. From germline, CDR1 is SGDLS and CDR2 YYNGEE. The CDR3 spans 14 residues. TCR beta CDR3 regions were amplified from RNA. HTBI primers were used for first-round RT-PCR of the TCR CDR3. TCRdb reprocessed the multiplex PCR reads with MiXCR, giving one entry per CDR3 protein. The sample has approximately 200,000 distinct CDR3 sequences; around 18% are singletons. This clonotype came up many times. Antigen: not known. Study-wide points: Among thyroid clonotypes expanded above 0.001, most also appeared in blood.

Material for sequencing was blood. This sequence joins TRBV9 and TRBJ2-7; D not certain. The receptor was derived from a man in his forties with Graves' hyperthyroidism. CDR3 nucleotide sequence: TGTGCCAGCAGCGTAGACGGTAGCTCCTACGAGCAGTACTTC. It codes for CASSVDGSSYEQYF.